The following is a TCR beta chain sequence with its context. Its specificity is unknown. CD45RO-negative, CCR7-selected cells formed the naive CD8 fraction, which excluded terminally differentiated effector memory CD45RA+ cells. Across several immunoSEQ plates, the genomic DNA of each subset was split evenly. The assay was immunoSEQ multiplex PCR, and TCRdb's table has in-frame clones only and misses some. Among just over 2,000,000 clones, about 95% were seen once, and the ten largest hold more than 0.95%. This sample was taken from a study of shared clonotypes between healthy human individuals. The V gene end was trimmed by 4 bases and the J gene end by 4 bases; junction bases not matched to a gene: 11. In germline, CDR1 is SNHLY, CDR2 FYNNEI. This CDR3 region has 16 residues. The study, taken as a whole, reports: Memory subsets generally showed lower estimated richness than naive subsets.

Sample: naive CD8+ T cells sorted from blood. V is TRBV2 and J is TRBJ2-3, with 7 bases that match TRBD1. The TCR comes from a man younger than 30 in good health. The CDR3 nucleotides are TGTGCCAGCAGTGGATCCGACAGGGAGTCCCCAGATACGCAGTATTTT. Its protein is CASSGSDRESPDTQYF.